This entry features one T cell receptor beta chain sequence. This sample stems from a study of low-dose radiotherapy and immunotherapy resistance in tumors. Study context: Intravenous cyclophosphamide 200 mg/m2 was given every two weeks, one day before radiation and immunotherapy.

Alpha- and beta-chain coverage of first-strand cDNA came from TRAV- and TRBV-specific primers. TCR amplification involved 20 PCR cycles with a constant-region primer and V-primer adapter. Each CDR3 protein is one row after TCRdb ran MiXCR on the reads. The sample includes about 10,000 distinct CDR3 sequences, less than 50% of them seen just once. This CDR3 region has 13 residues. CDR1 and CDR2 (germline): SNHLY, FYNNEI. Trimming removed 4 bases from V and 4 bases from J, with 7 bases in between. Treatment combined nivolumab, ipilimumab, aspirin, low-dose cyclophosphamide and low-dose radiotherapy in a dose-escalation trial.

This sequence joins TRBV2 and TRBJ2-2; unclear D gene. The receptor was derived from a human donor with advanced metastatic prostate, ovarian, gallbladder or colorectal cancer (not recorded which). This table probably holds off-target reads from a library built for another chain. CDR3 nucleotides: TGTGCCAGCAGTGGGCGCGGCACCGGGGAGCTGTTTTTT. As protein: CASSGRGTGELFF.